Listed below are T cell receptor beta chains from one sample, sequenced in a study of blood T cells in healthy people across ages. TCRdb independently ran MiXCR on the 5' RACE reads; one entry per CDR3 protein. This table has under 750,000 distinct CDR3 sequences, around half appearing once. Sequenced input: blood. These receptors originate from a man at least 80 years old in good health. CDR3s include the opening cysteine and the closing phenylalanine or tryptophan. The D gene is left open where the match is weak. Where a row states a size, it is once, few, many or the class of an expanded clone; other rows omit it.

v_call	d_call	clone_size	j_call	cdr3_nt	cdr3_aa
TRBV27	-	-	TRBJ2-7	TGTGCCAGCAGTTCCGCCTTAGGGGGTATATCATCCGAGCAGTACTTC	CASSSALGGISSEQYF
TRBV18	-	-	TRBJ2-1	TGTGCCAGCTCACTCCAGGTGGGGACAAACTACAATGAGCAGTTCTTC	CASSLQVGTNYNEQFF
TRBV11-3	TRBD2	-	TRBJ2-1	TGTGCCAGCAGCTTAGCCAAGGGTAGCGGGAGCTACAATGAGCAGTTCTTC	CASSLAKGSGSYNEQFF
TRBV7-3	TRBD2	-	TRBJ2-1	TGTGCCAGCAGCGTTACTAGCGGGAGGGGTAATGAGCAGTTCTTC	CASSVTSGRGNEQFF
TRBV18	TRBD1	-	TRBJ1-1	TGTGCCAGCTCACAGGGACAGGGAACAATGAACACTGAAGCTTTCTTT	CASSQGQGTMNTEAFF
TRBV7-2	TRBD1	-	TRBJ2-6	TGTGCCAGCAGGACCGGGACAGGAATCCGCTCTGGGGCCAACGTCCTGACTTTC	CASRTGTGIRSGANVLTF
TRBV12-3/TRBV12-4	-	-	TRBJ1-6	TGTGCCAGCAGTTTACGGACTCTTTCACCCCTCCACTTT	CASSLRTLSPLHF
TRBV29-1	-	-	TRBJ1-1	TGCAGCGTTGACCCTCGGGACCCCACGTCTGCTTTCTTT	CSVDPRDPTSAFF
TRBV20-1	TRBD1	-	TRBJ2-1	TGCAGTCCCTCCAGGACAGGGGGCGCCGGGCAGTTCTTC	CSPSRTGGAGQFF
TRBV5-6	-	-	TRBJ2-7	TGTGCCAGCAGCCACCGAGGGGCCTCGCAGGAGCAGTACTTC	CASSHRGASQEQYF
TRBV7-2	-	once	TRBJ2-7	TGTGCCAGCAGGCAAGGGGGGGGACACAGCTCCTACGAGCAGTACTTC	CASRQGGGHSSYEQYF
TRBV5-5	TRBD1	few	TRBJ2-3	TGTGCCAGCAGCTCGGGAATTGGACAGGGTGTCACAGATACGCAGTATTTT	CASSSGIGQGVTDTQYF
TRBV4-1	TRBD1	-	TRBJ1-4	TGCGCCAGCAGCCAATGGGGACAGGGGAATGAAAAACTGTTTTTT	CASSQWGQGNEKLFF